Here is one TCR beta chain with its context. Its antigen is still unknown. Per-base quality was not reported, and no clone a single base away is much larger than it. TCRbeta CDR3 regions were amplified from genomic DNA by means of the immunoSEQ Assay, a bias-controlled multiplex PCR. From the authors' description of their analysis: Within the assay, amplification of reference gene primers was used to estimate how many nucleated cells each sample contained. Sequence reads were collapsed and filtered to measure the absolute abundance of every unique TCRbeta CDR3 rearrangement. For each sample, productive Simpson clonality was calculated as the square root of Simpson's diversity index over productive rearrangements. TCRdb limited this immuneACCESS table to in-frame rearrangements with V and J called. A share of clones is missing; checked studies link under half to unresolved V genes, and the rest is unexplained. The V and J calls and clone size are taken from that table; D and trimming were inferred from the DNA. The sample contains about 280,000 clones, about 83% of them found a single time. 5.5% to 7% of the sample is in the top ten clones.

CDR1 is given as SGHRS and CDR2 as YFSETQ, both from the germline V gene. The CDR3 sequence holds 15 residues, the cysteine and phenylalanine included. The retained sequence is limited to the CDR3, 45 bases, with the frame set at the first base. V ends up 0 bases short and J 10 bases short, with an unmatched junction base count of 7. The sample originates from a study of blood T cell repertoires in COVID-19 (dated by TCRdb to about 2020). Regarding the research as a whole: Samples from collaborators originated in the United States, Italy and Spain and spanned both the acute and convalescent phases of COVID-19. The samples were drawn from the first 160 participants of the ongoing ImmuneRACE study and from roughly 1,300 subjects provided by 6 global collaborators. Subjects who had been exposed to COVID-19, were actively infected with it, or had recovered from it provided the deeply sampled blood TCRbeta repertoires that made up the dataset. A de-identified subject ID, COVID-19 status, age in years and sex were almost always included in the sample metadata. Where available, HLA class I and class II types were taken from metadata supplied by the sample provider and were not determined by assay-based typing. The material from the prospective study consisted of cDNA or gDNA derived from T cells, B-cell-depleted T cells, or PBMCs. The repertoires were made available in a free public database intended to serve as a resource for research on the immune response to SARS-CoV-2. Results the study describes overall, beyond this receptor: How much clinical and demographic metadata was included differed by source and by participant, and the metadata was provided uncurated.

Enrolling through a virtual design, the prospective study's participants ranged in age from roughly 18 to 95 years and lived across some 22 United States geographic areas. To assign participants to cohorts, the prospective study relied on clinical history that participants themselves reported in a screening survey and a study questionnaire. Recovered participants in ImmuneRACE Cohort 3 were defined by two consecutive negative NP/OP PCR tests, clearance by a healthcare professional, or resolution of symptoms. Each participant in the prospective study had whole blood, serum and a nasopharyngeal or oropharyngeal swab collected by mobile phlebotomists. Additional blood draws and questionnaires over an approximately two-month period could optionally be provided by prospective study participants. Before DNA extraction, prospective study blood samples were shipped either frozen or at room temperature.

The sequence links TRBV5-1 to TRBJ2-1; TRBD2 aligns with 10 central bases. This clonotype was sampled from a woman aged 40 to 55 who had recovered from COVID-19. Input material: PBMCs or T cells enriched from blood (not recorded which). The nucleotide sequence reads TGCGCCAGCAGCTTGGTCCTAGCGGGAGCAAAAGAGCAGTTCTTC. This gives the protein CASSLVLAGAKEQFF.